The T cell receptor (beta chain) described here comes from a study of T cells in Graves' hyperthyroidism and ophthalmopathy. Study conclusions and caveats: Most clonotypes expanded in thyroid above 0.001 were likewise present in blood. A 13 V-J model separated ophthalmopathy from stable hyperthyroidism.

The PBMCs were taken from approximately 9 ml of fresh peripheral blood. Researchers amplified the TCR beta CDR3 regions from RNA transcripts. First-round RT-PCR of the TCR CDR3 relied on the HTBI primer set. TCRdb re-analysed the multiplex PCR reads in MiXCR, keeping a single row per CDR3 protein. This sample has almost 250,000 distinct CDR3 sequences, with almost 25% found just once. This clonotype was counted a few times. Its specificity is unknown. The TCR sequence derives from a middle-aged woman with Graves' ophthalmopathy. Material: blood.

DNA for the CDR3: TGTGCCAGTACCCGAGAGGGGAACGGGGACGAGCAGTACTTC. The encoded protein is CASTREGNGDEQYF. The rearrangement uses TRBV19 and TRBJ2-7; D assignment may be TRBD1 or TRBD2 (5 bases each). Trimming shortened V by 7 bases and J by 5 bases, and 18 bases separated the two germline ends. This CDR3 is built from 14 residues. Germline values: CDR1 LNHDA, CDR2 SQIVND (reference sequence).